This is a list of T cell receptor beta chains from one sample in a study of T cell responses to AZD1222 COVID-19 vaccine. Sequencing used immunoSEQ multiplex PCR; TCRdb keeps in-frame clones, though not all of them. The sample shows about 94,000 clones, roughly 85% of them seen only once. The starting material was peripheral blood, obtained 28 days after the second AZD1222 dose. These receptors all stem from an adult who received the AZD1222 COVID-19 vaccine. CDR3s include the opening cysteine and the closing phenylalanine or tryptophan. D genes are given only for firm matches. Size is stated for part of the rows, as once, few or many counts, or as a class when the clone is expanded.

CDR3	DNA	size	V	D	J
CASSQVYEQYF	TGTGCCAGCAGCCAGGTCTACGAGCAGTACTTC	.	TRBV2	.	TRBJ2-7
CASSQDLGASGLKNEQFF	TGCGCCAGCAGCCAAGATCTTGGGGCTAGCGGGTTAAAAAATGAGCAGTTCTTC	.	TRBV4-1	TRBD2	TRBJ2-1
CASSPQGAHIGELFF	TGTGCCAGCAGCCCCCAGGGGGCGCATATCGGGGAGCTGTTTTTT	.	TRBV7-3	TRBD1	TRBJ2-2
CASRTNSPLHF	TGTGCCAGCAGGACCAATTCACCCCTCCACTTT	.	TRBV28	.	TRBJ1-6
CASSYEGTSGILYEQYF	TGTGCCAGCAGTTACGAGGGCACTAGCGGGATCCTGTACGAGCAGTACTTC	.	TRBV6-2/TRBV6-3	TRBD2	TRBJ2-7
CASSSSGGLTYVQYF	TGTGCCAGCAGCTCAAGCGGGGGACTAACCTACGTGCAGTACTTC	.	TRBV13	TRBD2	TRBJ2-7
CSVTAADTQYF	TGCAGCGTTACTGCGGCAGATACGCAGTATTTT	.	TRBV29-1	.	TRBJ2-3
CASSEAGKGGRGVRYEQYF	TGTGCCAGCAGTGAAGCGGGAAAAGGCGGAAGAGGGGTAAGGTACGAGCAGTACTTC	.	TRBV6-1	.	TRBJ2-7
CAWRAGRDSPLHF	TGTGCCTGGAGGGCGGGAAGGGATTCACCCCTCCACTTT	.	TRBV30	.	TRBJ1-6
CASSQSRPEVSTDTQYF	TGCGCCAGCAGTCAATCTCGGCCAGAAGTAAGCACAGATACGCAGTATTTT	.	TRBV23-1	.	TRBJ2-3
CASTLTGRGAQYF	TGTGCCAGCACCCTCACAGGGAGAGGGGCCCAGTACTTC	.	TRBV12-3/TRBV12-4	.	TRBJ2-5
CASSEDPPANTQYF	TGTGCCAGCAGTGAAGATCCCCCGGCAAATACGCAGTATTTT	.	TRBV6-1	.	TRBJ2-3
CATSRDGRAAYNTF	TGTGCCACCAGCAGAGATGGGCGAGCAGCATATAACACCTTC	.	TRBV15	.	TRBJ1-2
CASSDSPGGLGNTIYF	TGTGCCAGCAGTGACTCGCCAGGGGGTTTGGGAAACACCATATATTTT	.	TRBV6-4	TRBD1	TRBJ1-3
CATSRGLSSSPLHF	TGTGCCACCAGCAGAGGGCTTTCGAGTTCACCCCTCCACTTT	.	TRBV15	.	TRBJ1-6
CASSTWTGAYSNQPQHF	TGTGCCAGTAGTACTTGGACAGGGGCCTATAGCAATCAGCCCCAGCATTTT	.	TRBV19	TRBD1	TRBJ1-5
CASSKTGDIAKNIQYF	TGTGCCAGCAGCAAAACAGGGGACATAGCCAAAAACATTCAGTACTTC	.	TRBV5-6	TRBD1	TRBJ2-4
CAISVGPDTQYF	TGTGCCATCTCCGTTGGCCCAGATACGCAGTATTTT	.	TRBV10-3	.	TRBJ2-3
CASSLGGGSYEQYF	TGTGCCAGCAGCTTAGGGGGAGGCTCCTACGAGCAGTACTTC	.	TRBV11-2	.	TRBJ2-7
CASSLPRENIQYF	TGTGCCAGCAGCTTGCCCCGAGAAAACATTCAGTACTTC	once	TRBV13	.	TRBJ2-4
CASSPDPKNIQYF	TGTGCCAGCAGCCCCGACCCCAAAAACATTCAGTACTTC	.	TRBV7-2	.	TRBJ2-4
CASSLVAVIAEQYF	TGTGCCAGCAGCTTAGTAGCCGTCATTGCCGAGCAGTACTTC	.	TRBV7-9	.	TRBJ2-7
CSVVTGVYNEQFF	TGCAGCGTTGTGACGGGGGTCTACAATGAGCAGTTCTTC	.	TRBV29-1	.	TRBJ2-1
CASSPGQGLGAGELFF	TGTGCCAGCAGCCCCGGACAGGGATTGGGTGCCGGGGAGCTGTTTTTT	.	TRBV7-2	TRBD1	TRBJ2-2
CASLVLRDGTGELFF	TGTGCCAGCTTAGTATTGCGGGATGGCACCGGGGAGCTGTTTTTT	.	TRBV9	.	TRBJ2-2
CASSQRTGGQETQYF	TGTGCCAGCAGCCAAAGGACAGGGGGTCAAGAGACCCAGTACTTC	.	TRBV3-1/TRBV3-2	TRBD1	TRBJ2-5
CASSSFSREKLFF	TGTGCCAGCAGCTCGTTTAGTAGGGAAAAACTGTTTTTT	.	TRBV7-9	.	TRBJ1-4
CASSQGASGGANEQFF	TGTGCCAGCAGCCAAGGGGCTAGCGGGGGGGCAAATGAGCAGTTCTTC	.	TRBV3-1/TRBV3-2	TRBD2	TRBJ2-1
CASTPGGYTGELFF	TGTGCCAGCACCCCAGGGGGGTACACCGGGGAGCTGTTTTTT	.	TRBV9	.	TRBJ2-2
CASGQGRGYTF	TGTGCCAGTGGTCAGGGTCGGGGCTACACCTTC	.	TRBV12-3/TRBV12-4	.	TRBJ1-2
CASSRIKGEKLFF	TGCGCCAGCAGCCGAATAAAGGGCGAAAAACTGTTTTTT	.	TRBV4-1	.	TRBJ1-4
CASSFSRLSPLHF	TGTGCCAGCAGTTTCTCAAGGTTATCACCCCTCCACTTT	.	TRBV27	.	TRBJ1-6
CASSLGTWAGGNTGELFF	TGTGCCAGCAGTTTGGGAACCTGGGCGGGGGGGAACACCGGGGAGCTGTTTTTT	.	TRBV27	TRBD2	TRBJ2-2
CASSLGDSRGEAFF	TGTGCCAGCAGCCTCGGAGACAGCAGGGGTGAAGCTTTCTTT	.	TRBV7-9	.	TRBJ1-1
CATLPNGAGWSPLHF	TGTGCCACCCTCCCCAACGGTGCAGGTTGGTCACCCCTCCACTTT	.	TRBV6-5	.	TRBJ1-6
CASSQEGTRNTGELFF	TGTGCCAGCAGCCAAGAGGGTACACGGAACACCGGGGAGCTGTTTTTT	once	TRBV4-2	.	TRBJ2-2
CASSLFRGANSPLHF	TGTGCCAGCAGTTTATTCCGGGGGGCGAATTCACCCCTCCACTTT	.	TRBV28	.	TRBJ1-6
CASSPGLARSLAKNIQYF	TGCGCCAGCAGCCCAGGACTAGCGCGGTCCCTCGCCAAAAACATTCAGTACTTC	.	TRBV4-1	TRBD2	TRBJ2-4
CASSASSHSGANVLTF	TGTGCCAGCAGTGCTTCGAGCCACTCTGGGGCCAACGTCCTGACTTTC	.	TRBV2	.	TRBJ2-6
CASSLQGHGYTF	TGCGCCAGCAGCTTACAGGGCCATGGCTACACCTTC	.	TRBV5-1	.	TRBJ1-2
CASSEVGGASNEKLFF	TGTGCCAGCAGTGAAGTTGGGGGCGCATCTAATGAAAAACTGTTTTTT	.	TRBV6-1	.	TRBJ1-4
CASSLIESSYNEQFF	TGTGCCAGCAGCTTAATTGAAAGCTCCTACAATGAGCAGTTCTTC	.	TRBV7-3	.	TRBJ2-1
CASSPSGGASKNIQYF	TGTGCCAGCAGCCCCAGCGGGGGGGCCAGCAAAAACATTCAGTACTTC	.	TRBV7-6	TRBD2	TRBJ2-4
CASIRTDSQETQYF	TGTGCCAGCATCCGGACGGACAGCCAAGAGACCCAGTACTTC	few	TRBV7-9	.	TRBJ2-5
CASSRTGTIQETQYF	TGTGCCAGCAGTCGTACCGGGACTATCCAAGAGACCCAGTACTTC	once	TRBV7-9	TRBD2	TRBJ2-5
CASSLGLQGPNTGELFF	TGCGCCAGCAGCTTGGGGTTACAGGGGCCTAACACCGGGGAGCTGTTTTTT	.	TRBV5-1	TRBD1	TRBJ2-2
CASSQTPQGANEKLFF	TGTGCCAGCAGTCAGACCCCACAGGGAGCTAATGAAAAACTGTTTTTT	once	TRBV5-4	.	TRBJ1-4
CSVTTGFETQYF	TGCAGCGTGACGACAGGGTTTGAGACCCAGTACTTC	.	TRBV29-1	TRBD1	TRBJ2-5
CASSKRDRGRTGELFF	TGTGCCAGTAGTAAAAGGGACAGGGGGCGCACCGGGGAGCTGTTTTTT	.	TRBV19	TRBD1	TRBJ2-2
CASSLGGGVYYEQYF	TGTGCCAGCAGCTTGGGGGGGGGAGTTTACTACGAGCAGTACTTC	.	TRBV5-8	TRBD2	TRBJ2-7
CASSLVARQAEAFF	TGCGCCAGCAGCTTGGTGGCACGGCAGGCTGAAGCTTTCTTT	.	TRBV5-1	.	TRBJ1-1
CASRHNSPLHF	TGTGCCAGCAGACATAATTCACCCCTCCACTTT	.	TRBV6-1	.	TRBJ1-6
CASRGPENIQYF	TGTGCCAGCAGGGGGCCCGAAAACATTCAGTACTTC	.	TRBV7-9	.	TRBJ2-4
CASSGTGSYEQYF	TGTGCCAGCTCAGGGACAGGATCCTACGAGCAGTACTTC	few	TRBV18	TRBD1	TRBJ2-7
CASSEQGARVTEAFF	TGTGCCAGCAGTGAGCAGGGGGCCCGGGTCACTGAAGCTTTCTTT	once	TRBV25-1	TRBD1	TRBJ1-1
CASSQVGGNTIYF	TGTGCCAGCAGCCAAGTAGGTGGAAACACCATATATTTT	few	TRBV3-1/TRBV3-2	.	TRBJ1-3
CASSQAEIYGYTF	TGTGCCAGCAGCCAAGCGGAAATCTATGGCTACACCTTC	.	TRBV3-1/TRBV3-2	.	TRBJ1-2
CASSLGDYEQYF	TGTGCCAGCAGTTTAGGGGACTACGAGCAGTACTTC	.	TRBV28	.	TRBJ2-7
CASSPTGGASYEQYF	TGTGCCAGCAGCCCGACAGGGGGCGCGTCCTACGAGCAGTACTTC	.	TRBV11-2	TRBD1	TRBJ2-7
CASSDRTDSLGYTF	TGTGCCAGCAGCGATAGAACGGACAGCCTAGGCTACACCTTC	.	TRBV7-9	.	TRBJ1-2